The 31 T cell receptor beta chains reported below all come from one sample, sequenced in a study of vaccination effects on CD4 cells after COVID-19. Their recognized antigens are unknown. Assay: immunoSEQ multiplex PCR; the TCRdb copy retains only in-frame clones and omits some. Of tens of thousands of clones in the sample, 65% to 75% were seen once. Having been cultured for about 10 days, the cells underwent CD4+ T cell isolation. The input for sequencing was CD4+ T cells from PBMCs cultured without peptide, taken before COVID-19 vaccination. These receptors all stem from a human donor who had a prior SARS-CoV-2 infection.

This rearrangement joins TRBV6-2 or TRBV6-3 to TRBJ2-3, with D perhaps TRBD2 (6 bases). The CDR3 extends over 14 amino acids. The V end was cut by 6 bases, the J end by 1 base, with 11 bases between. Germline-derived CDR1 and CDR2 are MNHEY and SVGEGT. CDR3 coding DNA: TGTGCCAGCAGCGGGGGTTGGGGCACAGATACGCAGTATTTT. Encoded protein: CASSGGWGTDTQYF.

This clone was picked up one time. This chain joins TRBV21-1 and TRBJ1-2; the table calls TRBD1, which could not be checked here. TRBV21-1 is marked as a pseudogene. The CDR3 runs 14 residues. CDR3 DNA sequence: TGTGCCAGCGGGGGACAGCCATTTAACTATGGCTACACCTTC. Protein product: CASGGQPFNYGYTF.

This chain links TRBV2 with TRBJ1-2; possible D gene TRBD1, 5 bases. The CDR3 totals 15 residues. Per germline, CDR1 SNHLY and CDR2 FYNNEI. With 5 bases removed from V and 0 bases from J, the gap between germline ends came to 13 bases. The CDR3: CASSSERGANYGYTF. The CDR3 bases are TGTGCCAGCAGTTCCGAAAGGGGCGCTAACTATGGCTACACCTTC.

In its sample, this clone was seen once. V and J are TRBV11-2 and TRBJ2-7, with TRBD2 identical over 12 bases. This CDR3 spans 16 amino acids. The ends lost 0 bases at V and 3 bases at J; junction bases unmatched: 3. Looked up from germline, CDR1 is SGHAT and CDR2 is FQNNGV. The CDR3 region is CASSLDLAGGNYEQYF. The CDR3 nucleotides are TGTGCCAGCAGCTTAGACCTAGCGGGGGGGAACTACGAGCAGTACTTC.

This clone was detected once. The chain uses TRBV13 and TRBJ2-1; 8 nucleotides agree with TRBD1. With V trimmed by 1 base and J by 6 bases, 2 bases remained unmatched. The CDR3 has 14 residues. Germline V lookup: CDR1 PRHDT, CDR2 FYEKMQ (reference sequence). As DNA, the CDR3 is TGTGCCAGCAGCTTAGTGGACAGGGCCAATGAGCAGTTCTTC. It yields the protein CASSLVDRANEQFF.

This clone was counted a few times. This chain links TRBV7-9 with TRBJ1-1; weak D call: TRBD1 (6 bases). V gave up 10 bases and J gave up 1 base, with 16 bases separating them. CDR1 is SEHNR, CDR2 FQNEAQ, per germline (reference sequence). CDR3 length: 14 amino acids. In DNA form, the CDR3 reads TGTGCCACCCAACTGGGAGGGGGGAACACTGAAGCTTTCTTT. Translation gives CATQLGGGNTEAFF. The whole variable domain, remainder taken from reference TRBV7-9 and TRBJ1-1, is DTGVSQNPRHKITKRGQNVTFRCDPISEHNRLYWYRQTLGQGPEFLTYFQNEAQLEKSRLLSDRFSAERPKGSFSTLEIQRTEQGDSAMYLCATQLGGGNTEAFFGQGTRLTVV.

The chain recombines TRBV3-1 (or the pseudogene TRBV3-2) with TRBJ1-2; no firm D call. V lost 0 bases and J lost 4, with 9 bases in between. CDR3 size: 14 residues. Germline lookup yields CDR1 LGHDT and CDR2 YNNKEL (reference sequence). The CDR3: CASSQEAASYGYTF. The CDR3, as DNA: TGTGCCAGCAGCCAAGAGGCTGCCAGCTATGGCTACACCTTC.

The chain uses TRBV5-1 and TRBJ2-1, with 8 bases that match TRBD1. The CDR3 has 15 residues. J was trimmed by 7 bases and V by 7 bases; bases with no gene match: 13. Per the germline V gene, CDR1 is SGHRS and CDR2 is YFSETQ. CDR3 loop: CASANHDRGKNEQFF. DNA of the CDR3: TGCGCCAGCGCAAACCACGACAGGGGCAAGAATGAGCAGTTCTTC.

The genes are TRBV5-4 and TRBJ2-5; TRBD2 matches at 13 bases. CDR1 and CDR2 from the germline V gene are SGHNT and YYREEE (reference sequence). V was clipped by 4 bases and J by 5 bases; unmatched bases: 5. The CDR3 length is 15 residues. The CDR3 coding sequence is TGTGCCAGCAGCCCGGGGACTAGCGGGATCGAGACCCAGTACTTC. Translation: CASSPGTSGIETQYF.

V is TRBV27 and J is TRBJ1-3; D is possibly TRBD1 (5 bases). Trimming cost V 5 bases and J 1 base, with 12 bases left between them. The CDR3 runs 15 residues. The germline gives CDR1 MNHEY, CDR2 SMNVEV (reference sequence). The CDR3 here is CASSPRGGSGNTIYF. DNA of the CDR3: TGTGCCAGCAGTCCCCGGGGGGGTTCTGGAAACACCATATATTTT.

The rearrangement joins TRBV27 to TRBJ2-5; D is ambiguous. V shed 3 bases and J shed 5 bases, with 13 bases lying between them. The V gene's germline CDR1 is MNHEY and CDR2 SMNVEV (reference sequence). CDR3 length: 14 residues. The CDR3 is CASSFDRFRETQYF. The CDR3 DNA is TGTGCCAGCAGTTTCGACCGGTTTAGGGAGACCCAGTACTTC.

The rearrangement joins TRBV7-6 to TRBJ1-6, with no clear D. The CDR3 consists of 15 residues. The V and J ends lost 1 base and 0 bases respectively, with 4 bases between them. CDR1 SGHVS and CDR2 FNYEAQ come from the germline V gene. The DNA of the CDR3 is TGTGCCAGCAGCTTAGTTTTCTCCTATAATTCACCCCTCCACTTT. Translating gives CASSLVFSYNSPLHF.

The V and J genes are TRBV29-1 and TRBJ2-3; tentative D call: TRBD1 (6 bases). The length of the CDR3 is 15 residues. The V and J ends lost 6 bases and 1 base respectively, with 17 bases between them. Per the germline V gene, CDR1 is SQVTM and CDR2 is ANQGSEA. The CDR3 loop is CSVLQGIPGTDTQYF. DNA for the CDR3: TGCAGCGTGCTACAGGGCATCCCTGGCACAGATACGCAGTATTTT.

About this clone itself: The junction departs from the called germline gene at one end, perhaps through a read error. The chain uses TRBV5-4 and TRBJ1-2, with D uncertain. There are 12 residues in the CDR3. The germline CDR1 and CDR2 sequences are SGHNT and YYREEE (reference sequence). CDR3 DNA: TGTGCCAGCAGCTTGGATTTGAGCGGACCCTACTTC. Amino acid sequence: CASSLDLSGPYF.

The chain has TRBV27 and TRBJ2-5; 8 nucleotides align to TRBD2. The CDR3 spans 18 residues. Unmatched junction bases numbered 11, after V lost 2 bases and J lost 0 bases. The germline CDR1 and CDR2 sequences are MNHEY and SMNVEV (reference sequence). In DNA form, the CDR3 reads TGTGCCAGCAGTTTAATGTCTAGCGGGTATCTCAACCAAGAGACCCAGTACTTC. Its protein is CASSLMSSGYLNQETQYF.

In its sample, this clone was seen a few times. The genes are TRBV2 and TRBJ1-3; D unclear. Looked up from germline, CDR1 is SNHLY and CDR2 is FYNNEI. This CDR3 contains 14 residues. V was trimmed by 5 bases and J by 0 bases, leaving 8 bases between them. The CDR3 region has the DNA TGTGCCAGCAGTCCCCAGACCTCTGGAAACACCATATATTTT. Protein product: CASSPQTSGNTIYF.

This chain connects TRBV6-6 to TRBJ2-7; 9 bases match TRBD1. The V and J ends lost 2 bases and 3 bases, in that order; junction bases with no gene match: 5. Germline-derived CDR1 and CDR2 are MNHNY and SVGAGI (reference sequence). This CDR3 has 15 amino acids. The CDR3 DNA reads as TGTGCCAGCAGTTACCCGGGACAGGGTAACTACGAGCAGTACTTC. It is translated as CASSYPGQGNYEQYF.

This clone was picked up one time. The genes are TRBV3-1 (or the pseudogene TRBV3-2) and TRBJ2-5; 8 bases match TRBD2. The CDR3 runs 17 residues. Germline V lookup: CDR1 LGHDT, CDR2 YNNKEL (reference sequence). The junction had 8 bases not matched to a gene; V was cut back by 0 bases and J by 2 bases. CDR3 residues: CASSQDGLAGGQETQYF. The CDR3 nucleotides read TGTGCCAGCAGCCAAGATGGTCTAGCGGGTGGACAAGAGACCCAGTACTTC.

J is TRBJ2-7 and V is TRBV7-2, with 11 bases lining up with TRBD2. The junction had 6 bases not matched to a gene; V was cut back by 4 bases and J by 4 bases. From germline, CDR1 is SGHTA and CDR2 FQGNSA. The CDR3 is 15 amino acids. CDR3 nucleotide sequence: TGTGCCAGCAGCTCTACTAGCGGGAGATCTTACGAGCAGTACTTC. Translating gives CASSSTSGRSYEQYF.

The chain uses TRBV19 and TRBJ1-2, with TRBD1 matching over 8 bases. Germline trimming cut 4 bases from V and 4 bases from J; bases unmatched to any gene: 11. There are 16 residues in the CDR3. CDR1 is LNHDA, CDR2 SQIVND, per germline (reference sequence). The CDR3 DNA follows: TGTGCCAGTAGTACACACGGACAGGGAGGCATCTATGGCTACACCTTC. Translated, it gives CASSTHGQGGIYGYTF.

V gene TRBV3-1 (or the pseudogene TRBV3-2) combines with J gene TRBJ2-3; D may be TRBD2 (6 bases). Germline CDR1 and CDR2: LGHDT and YNNKEL (reference sequence). The CDR3 loop spans 18 amino acids. V was cut by 2 bases and J by 2 bases, with 20 bases left in between. CDR3 residues: CASSQRRRGGSLTDTQYF. CDR3 coding DNA: TGTGCCAGCAGCCAACGGCGGCGGGGCGGGTCCCTCACAGATACGCAGTATTTT.

This clone was seen only once. The CDR3 DNA sequence: TGTGCCAGCAGTTTACCGGCTATTCATCAGTATTTT. Protein: CASSLPAIHQYF. The chain links TRBV28 to TRBJ2-3; D unresolved. The V gene lost 2 bases and the J gene lost 12 bases, with 12 bases spanning the gap. Germline V gives CDR1 MDHEN, CDR2 SYDVKM. The CDR3 has 12 residues. Full variable domain (rest looked up from reference TRBV28 and TRBJ2-3): DVKVTQSSRYLVKRTGEKVFLECVQDMDHENMFWYRQDPGLGLRLIYFSYDVKMKEKGDIPEGYSVSREKKERFSLILESASTNQTSMYLCASSLPAIHQYFGPGTRLTVL.

This clone came up once. The genes are TRBV12-5 and TRBJ2-1; 13 bases are a match to TRBD2. The CDR3 sequence is 16 residues long. Germline V gene sequence: CDR1 LGHNT, CDR2 FRNRAP. J lost 6 bases, V lost 2 bases, and 4 bases had no gene match. In DNA form, the CDR3 reads TGTGCTAGTGGTTTGACGCGACTAGCGGGAGGCAATGAGCAGTTCTTC. Translating it yields CASGLTRLAGGNEQFF.

This sequence joins TRBV6-5 and TRBJ2-5, with 8 nucleotides matching TRBD2. Germline V lookup: CDR1 MNHEY, CDR2 SVGAGI. The CDR3 is made up of 14 amino acids. Unmatched junction bases numbered 4, after V lost 6 bases and J lost 1 base. CDR3: CASRQGTSQETQYF. The CDR3 DNA reads TGTGCCAGCAGGCAAGGGACTAGCCAAGAGACCCAGTACTTC.

This chain joins TRBV9 and TRBJ1-4; D is ambiguous. The germline gives CDR1 SGDLS, CDR2 YYNGEE. V was shortened by 2 bases and J by 4 bases, with 15 bases between the two germline ends. CDR3 length: 16 amino acids. Written as DNA, the CDR3 is TGTGCCAGCAGCGTGGGCCCCCGCGGCGGTAATGAAAAACTGTTTTTT. It is translated as CASSVGPRGGNEKLFF.

The J gene is TRBJ2-2, the V gene TRBV19, with 10 bases aligning to TRBD2. This CDR3 has 19 amino acids. The V and J ends lost 1 base and 3 bases, in that order; junction bases with no gene match: 11. CDR1 LNHDA and CDR2 SQIVND come from the germline V gene (reference sequence). The CDR3 region has the DNA TGTGCCAGTAGTATAGTCCTAGCGGGAGTTTGGATAGACACCGGGGAGCTGTTTTTT. Translated, it gives CASSIVLAGVWIDTGELFF.

This clone was observed a single time. The chain links TRBV30 to TRBJ2-1; 9 nucleotides agree with TRBD2. Trimming took 3 bases from V and 8 from J; bases not matched to a gene: 5. Germline V gene sequence: CDR1 GTSNPN, CDR2 SVGIG (reference sequence). This CDR3 comprises 13 residues. The CDR3: CAWSASGIDEQFF. CDR3 nucleotides: TGTGCCTGGAGCGCTAGCGGGATTGATGAGCAGTTCTTC.

This clone was detected a few times. This chain uses TRBV4-1 with TRBJ1-4; D gene unclear. The CDR3 loop spans 18 amino acids. Germline values: CDR1 MGHRA, CDR2 YSYEKL. V gave up 0 bases and J gave up 0 bases, with 14 bases separating them. Here the CDR3 reads CASSQDPLAGTTNEKLFF. DNA of the CDR3: TGCGCCAGCAGCCAAGATCCTCTTGCGGGGACAACTAATGAAAAACTGTTTTTT.

The V gene is TRBV11-2, the J gene TRBJ2-7; D not resolved. Trimming cost V 0 bases and J 6 bases, with 9 bases left between them. Germline V CDR1 and CDR2: SGHAT, FQNNGV. The CDR3 has 13 residues. In DNA, the CDR3 is TGTGCCAGCAGCTTAGATATAAGGAGCGAGCAGTACTTC. Its translation: CASSLDIRSEQYF.

The chain links TRBV2 to TRBJ2-7, with D hard to call. The CDR3 is 15 residues long. With 6 bases removed from V and 3 bases from J, the gap between germline ends came to 18 bases. Germline CDR1 SNHLY, CDR2 FYNNEI. The CDR3 sequence is CASSGAWQTNYEQYF. For the CDR3, the DNA is TGTGCCAGCAGCGGTGCTTGGCAGACAAACTACGAGCAGTACTTC.

The V call is TRBV24-1, the J call TRBJ2-1; D remains unclear. The CDR3 is 16 residues long. The germline V gene has CDR1 KGHDR and CDR2 SFDVKD. The V end was cut by 4 bases, the J end by 0 bases, with 12 bases between. CDR3 sequence (DNA): TGTGCCACCAGTGACACACCTTTGAGCTCCTACAATGAGCAGTTCTTC. This translates into CATSDTPLSSYNEQFF.